Relative to its sample, the clone carrying this TCR gamma chain is medium-sized (0.01 to 0.1%). Its antigen is unidentified. TCRdb called clones from the multiplex PCR reads again using CATT. The sample has roughly 3,000 gamma-chain clones; 6.5% to 10% are singletons. The data originate from a study of gamma delta lymphoproliferative disorders and STAT genes. About the research overall: Delta libraries were made per EuroClonality-NGS working group procedure.

Sequencing used genomic DNA taken from PBMCs of patients and controls. Findings and limits, study-wide: Patient gamma repertoires clustered apart from healthy controls; delta did not.

This receptor was taken from a human donor in good health. The source material was blood.

CDR3 in amino acids: CAAWPHEGTTGWFKIF. CDR3 sequence (DNA): TGTGCTGCGTGGCCTCACGAGGGGACCACTGGTTGGTTCAAGATATTT. The rearrangement joins TRGV10 to TRGJP1. Germline matching of the DNA provided the J gene here, since TCRdb leaves it blank. TRGV10 is annotated as an ORF whose role is uncertain. This CDR3 is built from 16 residues. The V and J ends lost 8 bases and 2 bases, in that order; junction bases with no gene match: 12.